These 13 T cell receptor beta chains were sequenced from one sample in a study of cytomegalovirus exposure and HLA in healthy donors. Use of 60 Vbeta and 13 Jbeta primers characterized the PCR. Measured with immunoSEQ multiplex PCR; TCRdb has only the in-frame clones, and not every one. Here the sample spans more than 100,000 clones, 60% to 85% being singletons. The sequencing input was PBMCs. These receptors came from a woman in her 30s in good health and CMV-seropositive.

This clone was counted once. The rearrangement uses TRBV5-4 and TRBJ2-2; 9 bases are a match to TRBD2. Germline CDR1 reads SGHNT; CDR2 reads YYREEE (reference sequence). After removal of 0 bases from V and 5 bases from J, the junction contained 5 bases not matched to a gene. The CDR3 sequence is 16 residues long. The CDR3 reads CASSLEPSGITGELFF. The CDR3 nucleotides are TGTGCCAGCAGCTTGGAGCCTAGCGGGATAACCGGGGAGCTGTTTTTT.

V is TRBV7-6 and J is TRBJ2-7; 11 bases are a match to TRBD1. This CDR3 spans 14 amino acids. Trimming removed 5 bases from V and 2 bases from J; junction bases left unmatched: 2. The germline CDR1 and CDR2 sequences are SGHVS and FNYEAQ. The CDR3 DNA reads as TGTGCCAGCAGCAAGGGACAGGGGGCCTACGAGCAGTACTTC. Its protein product is CASSKGQGAYEQYF.

V is TRBV4-1 and J is TRBJ2-3, with 7 bases matching TRBD2. Trimming removed 0 bases from V and 5 bases from J; junction bases left unmatched: 5. Germline assignment: CDR1 MGHRA and CDR2 YSYEKL. There are 15 residues in the CDR3. CDR3 DNA: TGCGCCAGCAGCCAAGATAGGGCTAGCGGAGATACGCAGTATTTT. It translates to CASSQDRASGDTQYF.

This chain joins TRBV28 and TRBJ2-5, with 8 bases identical to TRBD2. J was trimmed by 2 bases and V by 2 bases; bases with no gene match: 4. Germline V gene sequence: CDR1 MDHEN, CDR2 SYDVKM. There are 15 residues in the CDR3. For the CDR3, the DNA is TGTGCCAGCAGTTTACCCGGACTAGCTCAAGAGACCCAGTACTTC. Translated: CASSLPGLAQETQYF.

The chain joins TRBV9 to TRBJ2-1, with D possibly being TRBD2 (7 bases). The germline V and J ends were trimmed by 5 bases and 7 bases, with 19 bases remaining between them. The CDR3 runs 15 residues. CDR1 and CDR2 from the germline V gene are SGDLS and YYNGEE. The CDR3 region has the DNA TGTGCCAGCAGTTCCGAACGGGGGGCGATTAATGAGCAGTTCTTC. Amino acids: CASSSERGAINEQFF.

This chain joins TRBV9 and TRBJ2-5; 8 bases are shared with TRBD2. V lost 2 bases to trimming and J lost 6 bases; unmatched junction nucleotides: 9. The germline gives CDR1 SGDLS, CDR2 YYNGEE. The length of the CDR3 is 15 residues. For the CDR3, the DNA is TGTGCCAGCAGCGTTGGCGGAGCGGGGGCCCAGACCCAGTACTTC. Amino acids: CASSVGGAGAQTQYF.

The genes are TRBV5-4 and TRBJ2-5; weak D call: TRBD1 (5 bases). The J call is in doubt because the DNA end fits TRBJ2-7 better. CDR3 length: 14 amino acids. CDR1 SGHNT and CDR2 YYREEE come from the germline V gene (reference sequence). The CDR3 DNA is TGTGCCAGCAGCTTGGTAGGGGTGACCTACGAGCAGTACTTC. This sequence encodes CASSLVGVTYEQYF.

CDR3 DNA sequence: TGTGCCAGTAGCCCCACAGTAACGGCCCGCACTGAAGCTTTCTTT. Amino acid sequence: CASSPTVTARTEAFF. V is TRBV19 and J is TRBJ1-1; D gene ambiguous. With 6 bases removed from V and 4 bases from J, the gap between germline ends came to 18 bases. The CDR3 is made up of 15 amino acids. CDR1 and CDR2 (germline): LNHDA, SQIVND (reference sequence).

This chain connects TRBV5-1 to TRBJ2-6; possibly TRBD2 for D (6 bases). V lost 0 bases and J 2 bases, leaving 15 bases between the germline ends. This CDR3 contains 18 residues. The germline CDR1 and CDR2 sequences are SGHRS and YFSETQ. DNA of the CDR3: TGCGCCAGCAGCTTGGCCGCGGCTTCGGGGGCTGGGGCCAACGTCCTGACTTTC. It specifies CASSLAAASGAGANVLTF.

The chain carries TRBV19 and TRBJ1-1, with D unclear. V was clipped by 4 bases and J by 2 bases, with 11 bases between them. CDR3 size: 14 residues. Germline lookup yields CDR1 LNHDA and CDR2 SQIVND (reference sequence). The CDR3 region is CASSKAGTNTEAFF. The CDR3 nucleotides read TGTGCCAGTAGTAAGGCAGGAACAAACACTGAAGCTTTCTTT.

The chain joins TRBV27 to TRBJ1-6, with 9 bases fitting TRBD1. After removal of 2 bases from V and 10 bases from J, the junction contained 6 bases not matched to a gene. Per the germline V gene, CDR1 is MNHEY and CDR2 is SMNVEV (reference sequence). The CDR3 totals 15 residues. CDR3 sequence (DNA): TGTGCCAGCAGTTTAGGGGGACAGGGAGGGTCACCCCTCCACTTT. Protein sequence: CASSLGGQGGSPLHF.

This clone has a handful of counts. The V call is TRBV5-6, the J call TRBJ1-4; 10 bases fit TRBD1. The CDR3 totals 15 residues. Trimming removed 5 bases from V and 8 bases from J; junction bases left unmatched: 9. Germline V lookup: CDR1 SGHDT, CDR2 YYEEEE. The CDR3: CASSPVRDRGEKLFF. The CDR3 DNA is TGTGCCAGCAGTCCAGTCCGGGACAGGGGAGAAAAACTGTTTTTT.

Only a few counts were recorded for this clone. The chain links TRBV27 to TRBJ2-7; a possible D gene is TRBD2 (6 bases). This CDR3 has 15 residues. V shed 5 bases and J shed 1 base, with 15 bases lying between them. The germline V gene encodes CDR1 MNHEY and CDR2 SMNVEV (reference sequence). CDR3 amino acids: CASSHPRGGSYEQYF. CDR3 DNA: TGTGCCAGCAGTCATCCGCGGGGCGGATCCTACGAGCAGTACTTC.